These 5 T cell receptor beta chains originate from one sample sequenced in a study of blood T cell repertoires in COVID-19. Measured with immunoSEQ multiplex PCR; TCRdb has only the in-frame clones, and not every one. The data show under 85,000 clones, around 80% seen once. The sequenced sample consisted of peripheral blood. The receptor set was obtained from a man in his forties or fifties with active COVID-19.

The chain combines TRBV5-1 with TRBJ2-3; the match to TRBD2 covers 10 bases. This CDR3 contains 17 residues. J lost 4 bases, V lost 0 bases, and 8 bases had no gene match. CDR1 is SGHRS, CDR2 YFSETQ, per germline. The CDR3 region is CASSLESSGGGADTQYF. The CDR3 DNA reads TGCGCCAGCAGCTTGGAGTCTAGCGGGGGTGGGGCAGATACGCAGTATTTT.

This sequence joins TRBV12-3 or TRBV12-4 and TRBJ1-2, with D possibly matching TRBD1 (5 bases). With 5 bases removed from V and 4 bases from J, the gap between germline ends came to 8 bases. The CDR3 covers 12 residues. The CDR3 reads CASSLTVYGYTF. DNA for the CDR3: TGTGCCAGCAGTCTGACAGTCTATGGCTACACCTTC.

The gene calls are TRBV5-1 and TRBJ2-1; 10 positions agree with TRBD1. Trimming took 4 bases from V and 8 from J; bases not matched to a gene: 6. The length of the CDR3 is 14 residues. Germline CDR1 SGHRS, CDR2 YFSETQ. CDR3 region: CASSADRGPHEQFF. The CDR3 DNA follows: TGCGCCAGCAGCGCCGACAGGGGGCCTCATGAGCAGTTCTTC.

The chain recombines TRBV11-2 with TRBJ1-6; no clear D gene. V lost 0 bases and J 13 bases, leaving 13 bases between the germline ends. The CDR3 has 14 amino acids. Germline V gives CDR1 SGHAT, CDR2 FQNNGV. The CDR3 nucleotides read TGTGCCAGCAGCTTAGAGACGGGTGGAGGGCCCCTCCACTTT. The encoded protein is CASSLETGGGPLHF.

The chain couples TRBV5-6 to TRBJ1-2; D remains ambiguous. This CDR3 is built from 15 residues. Germline V lookup: CDR1 SGHDT, CDR2 YYEEEE. Between the trimmed V and J ends, which lost 4 bases and 0 bases, there was a span of 13 bases. CDR3 nucleotides: TGTGCCAGCAGCCCCGCCGGCGGGGCTAACTATGGCTACACCTTC. Translated: CASSPAGGANYGYTF.